This record covers a single TCR beta chain. Its antigen is not known. The sample is drawn from a study of cytomegalovirus exposure and HLA in healthy donors. Regarding donors, all were healthy bone marrow donors. Germline V CDR1 and CDR2: MNHEY, SVGAGI. CDR3 length: 13 amino acids. The junction had 2 bases not matched to a gene; V was cut back by 4 bases and J by 6 bases. PCR amplification relied on 60 Vbeta primers (plus 13 Jbeta primers). Repertoires were generated with immunoSEQ multiplex PCR, while TCRdb's copy carries only in-frame clones and drops some. The sample records about 64,000 clones, around 82% being singletons. Study outcomes and limitations: For most TCR beta V segments, an earlier analysis put the productive rate at about 90% or about 30% of the time. Analyzed later, association rates of TCRs varied across HLA loci, with DRB1 most and HLA-C fewest. Usually a TCR sequence was rare, but some public TCRs were found in many donors.

The chain joins TRBV6-5 to TRBJ1-5, with 8 bases identical to TRBD1. The source is a young man in good health and CMV-seropositive. The sequenced material came from PBMCs. CDR3 bases: TGTGCCAGCAGTTGGGACAGGCTTCAGCCCCAGCATTTT. This sequence encodes CASSWDRLQPQHF.